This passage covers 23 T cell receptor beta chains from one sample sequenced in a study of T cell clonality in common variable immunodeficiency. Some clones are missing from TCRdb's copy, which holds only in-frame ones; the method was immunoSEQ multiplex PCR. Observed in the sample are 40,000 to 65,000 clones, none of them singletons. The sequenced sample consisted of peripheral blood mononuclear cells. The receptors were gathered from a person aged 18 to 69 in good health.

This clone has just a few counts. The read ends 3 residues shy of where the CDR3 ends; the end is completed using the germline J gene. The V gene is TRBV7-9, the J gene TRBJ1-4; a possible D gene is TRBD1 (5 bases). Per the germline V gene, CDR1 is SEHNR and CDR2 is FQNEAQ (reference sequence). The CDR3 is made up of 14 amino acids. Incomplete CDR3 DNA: TGTGCCAGCAGCTTAGGGAGAGGGGCCAACGTA. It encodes CASSLGRGANV. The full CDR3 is CASSLGRGANVLFF.

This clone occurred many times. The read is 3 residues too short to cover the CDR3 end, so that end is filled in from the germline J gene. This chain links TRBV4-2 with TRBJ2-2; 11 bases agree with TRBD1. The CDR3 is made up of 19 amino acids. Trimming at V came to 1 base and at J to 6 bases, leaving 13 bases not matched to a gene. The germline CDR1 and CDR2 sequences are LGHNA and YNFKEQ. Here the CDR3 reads CASSQAGGQGGYRAGELFF. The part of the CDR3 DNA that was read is TGTGCCAGCAGCCAAGCCGGGGGACAGGGGGGGTATCGGGCCGGGGAG.

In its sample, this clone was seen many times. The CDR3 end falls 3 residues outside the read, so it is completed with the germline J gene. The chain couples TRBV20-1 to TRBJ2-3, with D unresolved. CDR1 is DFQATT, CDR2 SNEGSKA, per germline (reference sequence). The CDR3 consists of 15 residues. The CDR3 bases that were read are TGCAGTGCTAGAGATTCCCTGGCTGGGCAAGAGACG. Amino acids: CSARDSLAGQET. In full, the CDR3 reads CSARDSLAGQETQYF.

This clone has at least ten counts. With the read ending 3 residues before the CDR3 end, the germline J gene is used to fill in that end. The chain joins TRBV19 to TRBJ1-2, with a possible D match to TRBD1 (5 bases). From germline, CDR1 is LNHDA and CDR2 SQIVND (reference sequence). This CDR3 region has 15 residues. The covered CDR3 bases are TGTGCTAAACAAAAGGGCCAGGGTAACGGATATGGC. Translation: CAKQKGQGNGYG. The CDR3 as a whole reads CAKQKGQGNGYGYTF.

The sequenced part of the CDR3 DNA is TGTGCCAGTAGTATAACAGGGAGTCAGCCG. It yields the protein CASSITGSQP. The whole CDR3 protein is CASSITGSQPQYF. The gene calls are TRBV19 and TRBJ2-3; TRBD1 is a possible D gene (6 bases). The read ends 3 residues early relative to the CDR3; the germline J gene fills the gap. The CDR3 is made up of 13 amino acids. Germline CDR1 LNHDA, CDR2 SQIVND (reference sequence). Full variable domain (remainder filled in from reference TRBV19 and TRBJ2-3): DGGITQSPKYLFRKEGQNVTLSCEQNLNHDAMYWYRQDPGQGLRLIYYSQIVNDFQKGDIAEGYSVSREKKESFPLTVTSAQKNPTAFYLCASSITGSQPQYFGPGTRLTVL.

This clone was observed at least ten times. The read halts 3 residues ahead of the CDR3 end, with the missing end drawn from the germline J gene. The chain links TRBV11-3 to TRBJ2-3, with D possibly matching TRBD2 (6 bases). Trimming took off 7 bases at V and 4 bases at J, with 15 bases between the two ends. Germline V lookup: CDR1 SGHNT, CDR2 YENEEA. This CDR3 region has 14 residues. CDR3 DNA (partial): TGTGCCAGCAAGAAAGCCCCTAGCGCAGATACG. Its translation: CASKKAPSADT. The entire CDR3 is CASKKAPSADTQYF.

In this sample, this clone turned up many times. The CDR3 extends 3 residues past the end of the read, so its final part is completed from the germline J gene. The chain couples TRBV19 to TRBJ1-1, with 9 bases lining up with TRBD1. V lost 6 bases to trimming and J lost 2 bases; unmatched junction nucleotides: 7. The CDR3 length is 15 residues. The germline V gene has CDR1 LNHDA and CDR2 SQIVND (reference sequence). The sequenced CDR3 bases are TGTGCCAGTAGACTAGGGACAGGGATCAACACTGAA. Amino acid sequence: CASRLGTGINTE. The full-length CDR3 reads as CASRLGTGINTEAFF. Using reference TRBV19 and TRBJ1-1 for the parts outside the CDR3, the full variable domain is DGGITQSPKYLFRKEGQNVTLSCEQNLNHDAMYWYRQDPGQGLRLIYYSQIVNDFQKGDIAEGYSVSREKKESFPLTVTSAQKNPTAFYLCASRLGTGINTEAFFGQGTRLTVV.

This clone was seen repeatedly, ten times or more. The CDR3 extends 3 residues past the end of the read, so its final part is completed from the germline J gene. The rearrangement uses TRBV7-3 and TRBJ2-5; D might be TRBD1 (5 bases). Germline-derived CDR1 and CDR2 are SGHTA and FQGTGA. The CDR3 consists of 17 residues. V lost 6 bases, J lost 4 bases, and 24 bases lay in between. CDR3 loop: CASSQFRARAFGETQYF. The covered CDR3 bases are TGTGCCAGCAGTCAGTTTAGGGCCAGGGCCTTTGGAGAGACC.

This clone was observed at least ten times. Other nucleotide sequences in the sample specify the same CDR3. CDR3 sequence reads: CASGAGGRSGNTIYF. The DNA read from the CDR3 is TGTGCCAGCGGAGCGGGGGGGCGATCTGGAAACACC. The J gene is TRBJ1-3, the V gene TRBV6-2 or TRBV6-3, with a weak D call TRBD1 (6 bases). The CDR3 extends 3 residues past the end of the read, so its final part is completed from the germline J gene. Trimming removed 8 bases from V and 1 base from J, with 15 bases in between. The germline V gene has CDR1 MNHEY and CDR2 SVGEGT. There are 15 residues in the CDR3.

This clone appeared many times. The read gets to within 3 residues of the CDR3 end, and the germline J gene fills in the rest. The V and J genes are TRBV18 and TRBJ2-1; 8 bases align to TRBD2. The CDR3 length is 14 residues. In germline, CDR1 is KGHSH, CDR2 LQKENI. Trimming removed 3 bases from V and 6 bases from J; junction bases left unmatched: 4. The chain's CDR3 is CASSPGLGGNEQFF. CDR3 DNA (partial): TGTGCCAGCTCACCGGGACTAGGGGGCAATGAG. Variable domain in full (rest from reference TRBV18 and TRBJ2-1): NAGVMQNPRHLVRRRGQEARLRCSPMKGHSHVYWYRQLPEEGLKFMVYLQKENIIDESGMPKERFSAEFPKEGPSILRIQQVVRGDSAAYFCASSPGLGGNEQFFGPGTRLTVL.

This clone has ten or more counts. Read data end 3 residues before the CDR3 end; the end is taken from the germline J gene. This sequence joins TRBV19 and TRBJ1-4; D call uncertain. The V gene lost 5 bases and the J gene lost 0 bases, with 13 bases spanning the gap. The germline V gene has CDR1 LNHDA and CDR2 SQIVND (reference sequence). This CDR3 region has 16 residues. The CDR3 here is CASSDSLFATNEKLFF. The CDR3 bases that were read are TGTGCCAGTAGTGACTCTTTATTTGCAACTAATGAAAAA.

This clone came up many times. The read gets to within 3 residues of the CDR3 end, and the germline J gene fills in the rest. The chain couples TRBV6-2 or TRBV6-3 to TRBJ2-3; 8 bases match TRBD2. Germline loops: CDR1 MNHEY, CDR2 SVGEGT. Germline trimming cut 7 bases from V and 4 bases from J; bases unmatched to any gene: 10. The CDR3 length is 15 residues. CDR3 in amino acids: CASTGTRVPPDTQYF. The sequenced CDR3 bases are TGTGCCAGCACCGGGACTAGAGTCCCACCAGATACG.

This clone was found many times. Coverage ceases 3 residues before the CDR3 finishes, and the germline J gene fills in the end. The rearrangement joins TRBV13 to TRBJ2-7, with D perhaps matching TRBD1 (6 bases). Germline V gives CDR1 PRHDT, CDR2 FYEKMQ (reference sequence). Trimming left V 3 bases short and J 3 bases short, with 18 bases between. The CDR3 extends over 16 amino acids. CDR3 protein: CASSLSLGTPDYEQYF. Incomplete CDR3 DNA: TGTGCCAGCAGCTTGAGTTTAGGGACACCGGACTACGAG.

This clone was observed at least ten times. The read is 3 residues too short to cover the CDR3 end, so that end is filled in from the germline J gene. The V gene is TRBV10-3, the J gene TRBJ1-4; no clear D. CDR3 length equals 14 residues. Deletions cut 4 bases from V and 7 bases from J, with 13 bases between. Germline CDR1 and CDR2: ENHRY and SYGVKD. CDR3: CAISVEGGREKLFF. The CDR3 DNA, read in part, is TGTGCCATCAGTGTCGAGGGCGGGCGTGAAAAA.

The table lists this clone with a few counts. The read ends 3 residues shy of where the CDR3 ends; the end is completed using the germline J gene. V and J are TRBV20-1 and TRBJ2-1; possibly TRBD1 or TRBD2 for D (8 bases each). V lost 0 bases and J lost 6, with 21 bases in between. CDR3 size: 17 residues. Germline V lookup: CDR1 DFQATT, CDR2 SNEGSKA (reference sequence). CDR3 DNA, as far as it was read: TGCAGTGCTAGAGATACAGGGGGTAGCGGGATGGCCAATGAG. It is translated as CSARDTGGSGMANE. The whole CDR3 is CSARDTGGSGMANEQFF.

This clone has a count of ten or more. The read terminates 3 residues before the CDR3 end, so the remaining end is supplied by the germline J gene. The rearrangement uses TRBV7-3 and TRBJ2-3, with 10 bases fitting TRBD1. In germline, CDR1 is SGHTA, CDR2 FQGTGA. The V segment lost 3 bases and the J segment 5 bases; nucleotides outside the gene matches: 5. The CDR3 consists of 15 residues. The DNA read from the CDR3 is TGTGCCAGCAGCTTGACAGGGGGCGGGGGAGATACG. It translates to CASSLTGGGGDT. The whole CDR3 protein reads CASSLTGGGGDTQYF.

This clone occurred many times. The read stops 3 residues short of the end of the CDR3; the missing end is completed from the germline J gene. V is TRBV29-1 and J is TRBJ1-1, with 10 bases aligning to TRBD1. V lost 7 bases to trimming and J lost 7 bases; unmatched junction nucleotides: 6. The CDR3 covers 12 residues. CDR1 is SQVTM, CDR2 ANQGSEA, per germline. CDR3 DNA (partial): TGCAGCGCATTCCGGGACAGGGGTGAA. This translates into CSAFRDRGE. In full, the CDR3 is CSAFRDRGEAFF.

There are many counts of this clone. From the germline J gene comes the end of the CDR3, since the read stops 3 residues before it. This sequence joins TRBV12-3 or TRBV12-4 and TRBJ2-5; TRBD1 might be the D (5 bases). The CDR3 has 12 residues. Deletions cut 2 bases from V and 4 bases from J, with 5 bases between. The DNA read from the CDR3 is TGTGCCAGCAGTTTAAGGGGAGAGACC. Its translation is CASSLRGET. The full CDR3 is CASSLRGETQYF.

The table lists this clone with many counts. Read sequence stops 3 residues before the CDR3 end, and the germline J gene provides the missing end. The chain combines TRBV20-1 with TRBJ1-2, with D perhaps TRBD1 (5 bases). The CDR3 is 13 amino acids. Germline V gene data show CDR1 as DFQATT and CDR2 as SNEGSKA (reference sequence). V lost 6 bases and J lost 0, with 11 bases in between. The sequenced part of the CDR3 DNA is TGCAGTGCCTACCTGACAGCTAACTATGGC. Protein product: CSAYLTANYG. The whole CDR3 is CSAYLTANYGYTF.

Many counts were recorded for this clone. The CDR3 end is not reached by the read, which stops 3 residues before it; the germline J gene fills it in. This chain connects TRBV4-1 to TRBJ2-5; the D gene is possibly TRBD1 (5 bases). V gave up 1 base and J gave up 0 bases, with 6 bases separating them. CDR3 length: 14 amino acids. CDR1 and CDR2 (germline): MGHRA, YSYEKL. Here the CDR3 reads CASSQGQNQETQYF. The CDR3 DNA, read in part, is TGCGCCAGCAGCCAAGGACAGAACCAAGAGACC.

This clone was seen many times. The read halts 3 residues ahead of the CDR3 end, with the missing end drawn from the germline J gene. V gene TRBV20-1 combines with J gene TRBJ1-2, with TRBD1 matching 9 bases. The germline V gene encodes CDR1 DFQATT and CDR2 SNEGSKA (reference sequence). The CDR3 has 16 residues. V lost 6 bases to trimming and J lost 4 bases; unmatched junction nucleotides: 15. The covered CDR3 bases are TGCAGTGCCCGCCCCCCCGGGACAGGGTATACCTATGGC. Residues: CSARPPGTGYTYG. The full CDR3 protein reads CSARPPGTGYTYGYTF.

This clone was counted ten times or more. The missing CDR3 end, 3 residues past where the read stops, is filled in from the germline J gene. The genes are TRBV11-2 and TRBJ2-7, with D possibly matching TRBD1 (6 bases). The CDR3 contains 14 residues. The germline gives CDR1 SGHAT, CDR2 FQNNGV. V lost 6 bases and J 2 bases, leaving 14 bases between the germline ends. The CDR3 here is CASRATGTTYEQYF. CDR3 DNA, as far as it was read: TGTGCCAGCAGGGCTACAGGGACAACCTACGAG. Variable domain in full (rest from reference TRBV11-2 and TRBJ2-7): EAGVAQSPRYKIIEKRQSVAFWCNPISGHATLYWYQQILGQGPKLLIQFQNNGVVDDSQLPKDRFSAERLKGVDSTLKIQPAKLEDSAVYLCASRATGTTYEQYFGPGTRLTVT.

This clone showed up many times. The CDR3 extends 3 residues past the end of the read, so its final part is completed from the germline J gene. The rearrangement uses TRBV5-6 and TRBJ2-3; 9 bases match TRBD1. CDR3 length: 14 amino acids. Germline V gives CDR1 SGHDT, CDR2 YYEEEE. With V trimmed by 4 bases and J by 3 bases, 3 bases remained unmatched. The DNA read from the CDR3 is TGTGCCAGCAGCCGACAGGGGGTGACAGATACG. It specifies CASSRQGVTDT. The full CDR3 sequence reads CASSRQGVTDTQYF.